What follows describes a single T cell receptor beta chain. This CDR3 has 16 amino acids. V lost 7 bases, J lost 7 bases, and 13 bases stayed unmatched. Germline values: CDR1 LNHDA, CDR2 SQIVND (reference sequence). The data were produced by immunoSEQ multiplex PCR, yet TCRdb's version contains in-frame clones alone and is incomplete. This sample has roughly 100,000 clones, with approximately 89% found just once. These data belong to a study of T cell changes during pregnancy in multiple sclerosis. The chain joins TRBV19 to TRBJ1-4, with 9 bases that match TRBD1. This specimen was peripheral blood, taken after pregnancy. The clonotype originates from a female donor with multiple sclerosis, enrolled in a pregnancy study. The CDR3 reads CASTLGQGGGGEKLFF. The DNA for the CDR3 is TGTGCCAGTACCCTGGGACAGGGAGGGGGGGGTGAAAAACTGTTTTTT.